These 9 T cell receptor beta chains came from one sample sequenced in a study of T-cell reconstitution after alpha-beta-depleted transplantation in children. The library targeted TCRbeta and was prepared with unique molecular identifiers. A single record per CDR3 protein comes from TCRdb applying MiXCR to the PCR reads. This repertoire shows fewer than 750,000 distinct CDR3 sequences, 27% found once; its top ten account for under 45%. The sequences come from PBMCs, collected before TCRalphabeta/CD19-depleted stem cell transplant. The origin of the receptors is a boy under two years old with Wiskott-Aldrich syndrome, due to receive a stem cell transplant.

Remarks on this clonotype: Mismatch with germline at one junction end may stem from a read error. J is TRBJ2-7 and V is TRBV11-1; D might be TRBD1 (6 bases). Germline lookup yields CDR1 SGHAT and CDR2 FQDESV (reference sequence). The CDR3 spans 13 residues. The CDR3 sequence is CASSLNRAYEHYF. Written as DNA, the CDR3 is TGTGCCAGCAGCTTAAACAGGGCCTACGAGCATTACTTC.

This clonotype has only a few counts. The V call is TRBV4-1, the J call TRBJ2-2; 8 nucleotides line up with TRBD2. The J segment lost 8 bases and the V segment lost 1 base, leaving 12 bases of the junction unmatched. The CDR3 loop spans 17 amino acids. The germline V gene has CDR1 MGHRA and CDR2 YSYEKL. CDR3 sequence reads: CASSQAPKREWLGELFF. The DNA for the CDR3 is TGCGCCAGCAGCCAAGCCCCCAAGCGGGAGTGGTTGGGGGAGCTGTTTTTT.

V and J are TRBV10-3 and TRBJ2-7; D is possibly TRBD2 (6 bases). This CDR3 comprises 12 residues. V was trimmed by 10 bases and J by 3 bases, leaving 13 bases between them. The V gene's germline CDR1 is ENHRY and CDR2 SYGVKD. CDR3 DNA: TGTGCCAGCGGGACGTTCATCTACGAGCAGTACTTC. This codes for CASGTFIYEQYF.

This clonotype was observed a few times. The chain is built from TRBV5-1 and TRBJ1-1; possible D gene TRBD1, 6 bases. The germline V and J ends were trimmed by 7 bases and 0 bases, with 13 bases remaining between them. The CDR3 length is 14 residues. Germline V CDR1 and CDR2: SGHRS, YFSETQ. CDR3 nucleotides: TGCGCCAGCGGGTCCGGGACATTGAACACTGAAGCTTTCTTT. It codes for CASGSGTLNTEAFF.

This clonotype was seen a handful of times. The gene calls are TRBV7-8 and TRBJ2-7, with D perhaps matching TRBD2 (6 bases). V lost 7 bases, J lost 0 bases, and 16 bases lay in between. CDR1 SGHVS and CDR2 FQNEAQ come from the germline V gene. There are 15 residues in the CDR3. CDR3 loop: CASNLGRTLSYEQYF. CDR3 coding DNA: TGTGCCAGCAATCTAGGGAGGACCCTCTCCTACGAGCAGTACTTC.

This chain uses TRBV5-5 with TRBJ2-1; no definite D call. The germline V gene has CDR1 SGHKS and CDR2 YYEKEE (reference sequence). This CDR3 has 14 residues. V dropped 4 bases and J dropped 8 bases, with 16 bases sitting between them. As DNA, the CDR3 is TGTGCCAGCAGCGCCCGGTGGGGTGGGGATGAGCAGTTCTTC. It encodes CASSARWGGDEQFF. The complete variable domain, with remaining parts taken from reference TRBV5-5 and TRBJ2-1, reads DAGVTQSPTHLIKTRGQQVTLRCSPISGHKSVSWYQQVLGQGPQFIFQYYEKEERGRGNFPDRFSARQFPNYSSELNVNALLLGDSALYLCASSARWGGDEQFFGPGTRLTVL.

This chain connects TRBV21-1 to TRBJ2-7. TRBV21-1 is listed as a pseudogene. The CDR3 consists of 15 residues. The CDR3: CASSKVSWRCYEQYF. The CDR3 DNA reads TGTGCCAGCAGCAAAGTTTCGTGGAGGTGCTACGAGCAGTACTTC.

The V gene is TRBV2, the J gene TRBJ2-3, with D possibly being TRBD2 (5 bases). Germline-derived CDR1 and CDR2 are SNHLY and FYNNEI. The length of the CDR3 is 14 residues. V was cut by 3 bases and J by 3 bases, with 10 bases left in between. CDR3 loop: CASSDERLTDTQYF. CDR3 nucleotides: TGTGCCAGCAGTGATGAGCGGCTGACAGATACGCAGTATTTT.

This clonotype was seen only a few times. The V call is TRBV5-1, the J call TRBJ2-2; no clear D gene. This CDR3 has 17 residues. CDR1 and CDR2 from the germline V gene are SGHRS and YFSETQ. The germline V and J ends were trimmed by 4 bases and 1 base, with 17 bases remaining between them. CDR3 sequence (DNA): TGCGCCAGCAGCCCCCGGCCAGTGGGCGGGAACACCGGGGAGCTGTTTTTT. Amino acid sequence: CASSPRPVGGNTGELFF.